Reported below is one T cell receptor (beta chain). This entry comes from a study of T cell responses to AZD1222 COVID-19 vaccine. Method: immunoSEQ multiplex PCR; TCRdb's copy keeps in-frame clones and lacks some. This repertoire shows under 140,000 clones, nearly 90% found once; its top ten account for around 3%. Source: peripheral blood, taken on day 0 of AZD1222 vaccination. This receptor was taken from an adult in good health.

The CDR3 DNA reads as TGTGCCAGCAGCGGAAACACGGACAGGGGGCATGGCTACACCTTC. This codes for CASSGNTDRGHGYTF. The V gene is TRBV9, the J gene TRBJ1-2, with TRBD1 matching over 11 bases. With V trimmed by 3 bases and J by 6 bases, 7 bases remained unmatched. The CDR3 length is 15 residues. The germline gives CDR1 SGDLS, CDR2 YYNGEE. Full variable domain (remainder filled in from reference TRBV9 and TRBJ1-2): DSGVTQTPKHLITATGQRVTLRCSPRSGDLSVYWYQQSLDQGLQFLIQYYNGEERAKGNILERFSAQQFPDLHSELNLSSLELGDSALYFCASSGNTDRGHGYTFGSGTRLTVV.